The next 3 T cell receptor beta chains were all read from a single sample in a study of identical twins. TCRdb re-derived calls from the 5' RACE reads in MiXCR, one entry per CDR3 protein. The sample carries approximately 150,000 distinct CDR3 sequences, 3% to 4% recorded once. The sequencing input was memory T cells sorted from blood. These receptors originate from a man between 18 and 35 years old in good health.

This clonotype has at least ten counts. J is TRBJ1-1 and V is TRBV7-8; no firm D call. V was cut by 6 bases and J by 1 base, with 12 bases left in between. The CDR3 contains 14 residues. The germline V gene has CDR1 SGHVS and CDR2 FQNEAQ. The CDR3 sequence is CASSPGWGNTEAFF. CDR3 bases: TGTGCCAGCAGTCCCGGGTGGGGGAACACTGAAGCTTTCTTT.

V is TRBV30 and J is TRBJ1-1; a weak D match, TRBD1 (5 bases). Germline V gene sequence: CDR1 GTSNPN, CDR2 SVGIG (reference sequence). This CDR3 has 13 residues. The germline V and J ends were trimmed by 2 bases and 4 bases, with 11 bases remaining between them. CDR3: CAWSFLGGTEAFF. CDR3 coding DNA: TGTGCCTGGAGTTTTTTGGGGGGCACTGAAGCTTTCTTT.

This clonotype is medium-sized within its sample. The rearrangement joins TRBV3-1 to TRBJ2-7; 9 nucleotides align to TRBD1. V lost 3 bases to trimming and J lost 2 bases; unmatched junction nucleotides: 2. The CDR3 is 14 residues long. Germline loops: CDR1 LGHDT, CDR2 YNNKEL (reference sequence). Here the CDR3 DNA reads TGTGCCAGCAGCCAGGGACAGGGCCCCTACGAGCAGTACGTC. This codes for CASSQGQGPYEQYV.